The 20 T cell receptor beta chains listed next were all sequenced from one sample in a study of blood T cells in healthy people across ages. Using a J-beta primer mix together with a sample-barcoded 5' primer, a second PCR was run for roughly 6 to 12 cycles. MiXCR was run by TCRdb on the 5' RACE reads, yielding one entry per CDR3 protein. The table lists about 1,000,000 distinct CDR3 sequences, 40% to 45% of them singletons. Specimen: blood. The source of these receptors is a woman aged 55-75 years in good health.

The rearrangement links TRBV12-3 or TRBV12-4 to TRBJ2-1; D possibly corresponds to TRBD2 (6 bases). The CDR3 spans 12 residues. The V end was cut by 6 bases, the J end by 11 bases, with 14 bases between. The CDR3, as DNA: TGTGCCAGCAGCCCCCAGACTAGTAAGCAGTTCTTC. It specifies CASSPQTSKQFF.

The V and J genes are TRBV10-3 and TRBJ2-7, with D possibly being TRBD2 (6 bases). Between the trimmed V and J ends, which lost 7 bases and 4 bases, there was a span of 14 bases. The germline V gene has CDR1 ENHRY and CDR2 SYGVKD. The CDR3 totals 13 residues. Written as DNA, the CDR3 is TGTGCCATCACGACGGGAGCGTGGTACGAGCAGTACTTC. Translated, it gives CAITTGAWYEQYF.

This chain connects TRBV7-2 to TRBJ1-5, with D perhaps matching TRBD1 (5 bases). The V and J ends lost 2 bases and 0 bases respectively, with 8 bases between them. The CDR3 loop spans 15 amino acids. The germline V gene encodes CDR1 SGHTA and CDR2 FQGNSA. The CDR3 protein is CASSLFGGSNQPQHF. The DNA for the CDR3 is TGTGCCAGCAGCTTATTTGGGGGTAGCAATCAGCCCCAGCATTTT.

CDR3 in DNA: TGTGCCAGTAGTATCCCCCTCGGACTTTTCTATGGCTACACCTTC. Encoded protein: CASSIPLGLFYGYTF. The V call is TRBV19, the J call TRBJ1-2; no clear D. Germline V gene sequence: CDR1 LNHDA, CDR2 SQIVND (reference sequence). CDR3 length: 15 residues. Trimming pared 3 bases from V and 4 bases from J, leaving 15 bases between.

This clonotype was picked up many times. The gene calls are TRBV7-2 and TRBJ2-3, with D possibly TRBD1 on 5 matching bases. CDR1 SGHTA and CDR2 FQGNSA come from the germline V gene. Trimming took 2 bases from V and 4 from J, leaving 13 bases between them. The CDR3 has 15 residues. For the CDR3, the DNA is TGTGCCAGCAGCTTATCAGGGCGGCCTTCAGATACGCAGTATTTT. Its translation is CASSLSGRPSDTQYF.

The chain links TRBV4-1 to TRBJ2-3; TRBD2 matches 11 bases. The CDR3 has 18 amino acids. Germline lookup yields CDR1 MGHRA and CDR2 YSYEKL. The V segment lost 1 base and the J segment 2 bases; nucleotides outside the gene matches: 8. CDR3 coding DNA: TGCGCCAGCAGCCAAGGGCTTAGCGGGAGGGGATACACAGATACGCAGTATTTT. Protein sequence: CASSQGLSGRGYTDTQYF.

V usage is TRBV16 and J usage is TRBJ2-7, with D perhaps TRBD1 or TRBD2 (5 bases each). The CDR3 length is 16 residues. CDR1 is KGHSY, CDR2 FQNENV, per germline. Trimming took 0 bases from V and 8 from J, leaving 20 bases between them. The chain's CDR3 is CASSQSGQGEGLKQYF. In DNA, the CDR3 is TGTGCCAGCAGCCAATCTGGTCAGGGTGAGGGGCTTAAGCAGTACTTC.

This rearrangement joins TRBV7-9 to TRBJ1-2; D perhaps matches TRBD1 (5 bases). The CDR3 totals 16 residues. Trimming stripped 0 bases from V and 5 bases from J, with 16 bases between. Per the germline V gene, CDR1 is SEHNR and CDR2 is FQNEAQ (reference sequence). As DNA, the CDR3 is TGTGCCAGCAGCTTAGCGGGCAACAGGCGGTGGTATGGCTACACCTTC. Amino acid sequence: CASSLAGNRRWYGYTF.

J is TRBJ2-1 and V is TRBV29-1; 8 bases fit TRBD2. J was trimmed by 8 bases and V by 2 bases; bases with no gene match: 11. This CDR3 comprises 15 residues. The germline gives CDR1 SQVTM, CDR2 ANQGSEA. The CDR3 reads CSVELPSGGIYEQFF. The CDR3 nucleotides are TGCAGCGTTGAATTACCAAGCGGGGGCATCTATGAGCAGTTCTTC.

V usage is TRBV6-5 and J usage is TRBJ2-1; TRBD2 might be the D (6 bases). CDR1 is MNHEY and CDR2 is SVGAGI in the germline V gene. The CDR3 extends over 17 amino acids. The V gene lost 1 base and the J gene lost 1 base, with 14 bases spanning the gap. CDR3 loop: CASSYWRGKVSYNEQFF. For the CDR3, the DNA is TGTGCCAGCAGTTACTGGCGGGGCAAGGTATCCTACAATGAGCAGTTCTTC.

This chain uses TRBV6-5 with TRBJ2-6; the D call may be TRBD1 or TRBD2 (5 bases each). CDR1 MNHEY and CDR2 SVGAGI come from the germline V gene. With 4 bases removed from V and 4 bases from J, the gap between germline ends came to 17 bases. The CDR3 extends over 17 amino acids. The CDR3 DNA sequence: TGTGCCAGCAGTTCATCGGGACGCCCCCGCGGGGCCAACGTCCTGACTTTC. It yields the protein CASSSSGRPRGANVLTF.

This clonotype was counted between two and nine times. V is TRBV29-1 and J is TRBJ2-1, with 14 bases matching TRBD2. CDR1 and CDR2 (germline): SQVTM, ANQGSEA. CDR3 length: 17 amino acids. Trimming took 7 bases from V and 3 from J; bases not matched to a gene: 11. The CDR3 loop reads CSDLGTSGRVGYNEQFF. The CDR3 region has the DNA TGCAGCGACCTCGGGACTAGCGGGAGAGTTGGCTACAATGAGCAGTTCTTC.

This sequence joins TRBV7-6 and TRBJ2-3; D is perhaps TRBD1 (5 bases). The CDR3 runs 12 residues. Germline CDR1 SGHVS, CDR2 FNYEAQ. V was shortened by 3 bases and J by 10 bases, with 11 bases between the two germline ends. The CDR3 bases are TGTGCCAGCAGCTTTTCAGGGCCCCCGCAGTATTTT. It specifies CASSFSGPPQYF.

This sequence joins TRBV27 and TRBJ1-2, with D maybe TRBD1 (6 bases). Trimming took 5 bases from V and 8 from J, leaving 15 bases between them. The CDR3 contains 13 residues. The V gene's germline CDR1 is MNHEY and CDR2 SMNVEV (reference sequence). CDR3 DNA sequence: TGTGCCAGCAGTGTAAGGGGGAAAGGGGGCTACACCTTC. Translating it yields CASSVRGKGGYTF.

This clonotype was detected only a few times. This chain connects TRBV3-1 to TRBJ1-2; the D gene is possibly TRBD1 (5 bases). Looked up from germline, CDR1 is LGHDT and CDR2 is YNNKEL (reference sequence). This CDR3 has 15 amino acids. The ends were cut back, 0 bases at V and 2 bases at J, with 10 bases in the middle. The CDR3 sequence: CASSQETGANYGYTF. CDR3 in DNA: TGTGCCAGCAGCCAAGAAACCGGGGCCAACTATGGCTACACCTTC.

The chain combines TRBV29-1 with TRBJ1-5; possibly TRBD1 for D (5 bases). The length of the CDR3 is 13 residues. V lost 4 bases, J lost 4 bases, and 11 bases lay in between. From germline, CDR1 is SQVTM and CDR2 ANQGSEA. CDR3 DNA: TGCAGCGTTGGACCGGGACCTAATCAGCCCCAGCATTTT. This codes for CSVGPGPNQPQHF.

This clonotype has just a few counts. V and J are TRBV20-1 and TRBJ2-7, with 7 bases fitting TRBD1. There are 12 residues in the CDR3. Trimming removed 6 bases from V and 4 bases from J; junction bases left unmatched: 6. Germline CDR1 is DFQATT and CDR2 is SNEGSKA (reference sequence). This CDR3 is CSANRDSYEQYF. The CDR3 region has the DNA TGCAGTGCGAACCGGGACAGTTACGAGCAGTACTTC.

Concerning this clonotype: A read error is possible here, since a much larger clone lies one base away. The rearrangement uses TRBV27 and TRBJ1-6; D ambiguous. The germline V gene encodes CDR1 MNHEY and CDR2 SMNVEV (reference sequence). The length of the CDR3 is 13 residues. CDR3 residues: CAGSSKPNSPLHF. CDR3 DNA sequence: TGTGCCGGCAGCTCTAAGCCTAATTCACCCCTCCACTTT.

As concerns this clonotype: A much bigger clone sits one base away, suggesting this may be a read error. The rearrangement links TRBV9 to TRBJ2-1; D unresolved. Germline values: CDR1 SGDLS, CDR2 YYNGEE. CDR3 length equals 16 residues. The germline V and J ends were trimmed by 6 bases and 5 bases, with 21 bases remaining between them. CDR3 in amino acids: CASNPPDGRSDNEQFF. The CDR3 nucleotides read TGTGCCAGCAACCCCCCGGATGGGCGCAGCGACAATGAGCAGTTCTTC.

This chain connects TRBV20-1 to TRBJ2-7; D is possibly TRBD1 (5 bases). Germline V gene data show CDR1 as DFQATT and CDR2 as SNEGSKA (reference sequence). V was trimmed by 6 bases and J by 9 bases, leaving 24 bases between them. CDR3 length: 14 residues. CDR3 coding DNA: TGCAGTGCGGAGAGGACCTTTGGGGCCTGCGGGCAGTACTTC. Translation: CSAERTFGACGQYF.